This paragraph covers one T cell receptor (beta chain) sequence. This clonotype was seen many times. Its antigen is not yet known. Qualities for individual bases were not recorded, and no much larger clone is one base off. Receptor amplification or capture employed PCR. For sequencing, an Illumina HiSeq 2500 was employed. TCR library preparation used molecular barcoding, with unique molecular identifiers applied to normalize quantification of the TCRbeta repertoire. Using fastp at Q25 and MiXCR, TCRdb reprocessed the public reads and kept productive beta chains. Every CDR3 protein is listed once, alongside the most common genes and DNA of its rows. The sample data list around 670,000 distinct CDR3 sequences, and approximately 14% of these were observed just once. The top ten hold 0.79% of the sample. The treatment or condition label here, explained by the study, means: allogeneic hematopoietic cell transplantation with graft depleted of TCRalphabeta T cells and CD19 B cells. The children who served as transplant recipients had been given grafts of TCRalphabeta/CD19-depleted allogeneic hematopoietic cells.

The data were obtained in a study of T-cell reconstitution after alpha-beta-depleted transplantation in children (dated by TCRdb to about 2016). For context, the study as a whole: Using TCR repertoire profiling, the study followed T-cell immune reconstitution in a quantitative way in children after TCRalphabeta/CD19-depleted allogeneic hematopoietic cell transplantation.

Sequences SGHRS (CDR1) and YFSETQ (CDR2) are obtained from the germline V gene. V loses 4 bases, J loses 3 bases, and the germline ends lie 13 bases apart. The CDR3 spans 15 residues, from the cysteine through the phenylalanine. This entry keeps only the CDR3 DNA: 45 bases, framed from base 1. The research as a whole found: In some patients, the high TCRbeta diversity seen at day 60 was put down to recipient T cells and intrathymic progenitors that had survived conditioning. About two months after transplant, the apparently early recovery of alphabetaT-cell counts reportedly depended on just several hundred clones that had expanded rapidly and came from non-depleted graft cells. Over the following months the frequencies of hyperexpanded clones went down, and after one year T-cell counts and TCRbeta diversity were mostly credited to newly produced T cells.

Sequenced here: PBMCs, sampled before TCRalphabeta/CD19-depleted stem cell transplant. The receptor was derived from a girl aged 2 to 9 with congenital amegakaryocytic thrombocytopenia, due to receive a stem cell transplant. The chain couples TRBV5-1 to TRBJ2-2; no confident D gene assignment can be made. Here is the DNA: TGCGCCAGCAGCCCGGCGACTGGGGACACCGGGGAGCTGTTTTTT. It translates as CASSPATGDTGELFF.